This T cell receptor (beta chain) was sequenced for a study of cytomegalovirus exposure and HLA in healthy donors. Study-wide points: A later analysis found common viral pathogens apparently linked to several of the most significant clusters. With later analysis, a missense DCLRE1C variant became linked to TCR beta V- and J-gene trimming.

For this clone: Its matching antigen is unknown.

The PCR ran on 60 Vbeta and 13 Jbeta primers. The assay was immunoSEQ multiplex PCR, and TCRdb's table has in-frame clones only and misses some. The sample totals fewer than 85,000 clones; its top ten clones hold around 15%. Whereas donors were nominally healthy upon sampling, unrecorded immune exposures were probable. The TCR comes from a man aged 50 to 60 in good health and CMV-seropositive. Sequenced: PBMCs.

CDR3: CASSSRATGVQPQHF. The CDR3 DNA reads as TGTGCCAGCAGTTCGAGGGCTACAGGGGTTCAGCCCCAGCATTTT. This chain joins TRBV27 and TRBJ1-5, with 7 bases that match TRBD1. The CDR3 has 15 residues. Germline-derived CDR1 and CDR2 are MNHEY and SMNVEV (reference sequence). V shed 4 bases, J shed 6 bases, and the junction held 9 bases outside the gene matches.